This T cell receptor (beta chain) was retrieved from a study of cytomegalovirus exposure and HLA in healthy donors. The CDR3 contains 13 residues. Germline CDR1 is GTSNPN and CDR2 is SVGIG (reference sequence). V was clipped by 4 bases and J by 7 bases; unmatched bases: 7. PCR was performed using 60 Vbeta and 13 Jbeta primers. This table comes from immunoSEQ multiplex PCR, and its TCRdb copy is limited to in-frame clones, with some not included. The sample lists roughly 170,000 clones; 80% to 90% were seen once. The chain combines TRBV30 with TRBJ1-1, with 9 nucleotides matching TRBD1. The specimen was PBMCs. This clonotype was sampled from a woman under 30 in good health and CMV-seronegative. The CDR3 spells CAWIRDREVEAFF. Here the CDR3 DNA reads TGTGCCTGGATCCGGGACAGGGAAGTTGAAGCTTTCTTT.